This T cell receptor (beta chain) was sequenced in a study of breast tumors, draining lymph nodes, adjacent tissues. TCRdb re-called the multiplex PCR reads through MiXCR, storing one row per CDR3 protein. The repertoire includes roughly 20,000 distinct CDR3 sequences, about 41% of them detected once, and approximately 25% sits in the top ten. There are many counts of this clonotype. What it recognizes is unknown. General observations from the study: Tumor repertoires ranked between lymph nodes and nontumor tissue in diversity, with V and J gene preferences. Data only fit, rather than demonstrated, lymph node origin of most tumor T cells. Findings are consistent with lymph node origin and intratumoral expansion of most tumor T cells. Luminal-like breast cancer showed significantly greater tumor-nontumor repertoire similarity than basal-like breast cancer did.

This receptor was obtained from a female donor with breast cancer. Some clones in this sample may be carry-over from other donors' samples. The sample comprised breast tumor tissue.

The CDR3 DNA reads as TGCAGTGCTAGAGATAACTGGGAGGCGAACACCGGGGAGCTGTTTTTT. It specifies CSARDNWEANTGELFF. This chain uses TRBV20-1 with TRBJ2-2; TRBD2 might be the D (6 bases). Looked up from germline, CDR1 is DFQATT and CDR2 is SNEGSKA (reference sequence). The CDR3 is 16 amino acids. Deletions cut 0 bases from V and 0 bases from J, with 11 bases between.